The 28 T cell receptor beta chains presented below share a single source sample, sequenced in a study of molecular identifiers for immune sequencing clone quantification. MiXCR, applied by TCRdb to the PCR reads, yields one record per CDR3 protein. This sample has 600,000 to 650,000 distinct CDR3 sequences, with about 20% found just once. Sample: naive CD8+ T cells from blood, with Jurkat cell RNA spiked in. Subset specified: FACS-sorted CD8+CD4-CCR7+CD45RA+ naive T cells. These receptors came from a human donor in good health. Some libraries in this study had Jurkat cell RNA spiked in.

In its sample, this clonotype was seen many times. The V gene is TRBV4-1, the J gene TRBJ1-6, with unresolved D. Germline CDR1 and CDR2: MGHRA and YSYEKL. This CDR3 spans 15 amino acids. Deletions cut 3 bases from V and 2 bases from J, with 8 bases between. The CDR3 loop reads CASSHQTTYNSPLHF. The CDR3 DNA reads as TGCGCCAGCAGCCACCAAACCACCTATAATTCACCCCTCCACTTT.

This clonotype showed up many times. This rearrangement joins TRBV30 to TRBJ1-5; 9 nucleotides line up with TRBD1. This CDR3 has 14 amino acids. Germline CDR1 and CDR2: GTSNPN and SVGIG (reference sequence). The trim removed 2 bases at V and 5 bases at J, leaving 4 bases unmatched. The CDR3: CAWSSGQGHQPQHF. The CDR3 bases are TGTGCCTGGAGTTCTGGACAGGGGCATCAGCCCCAGCATTTT.

This clonotype was picked up many times. The rearrangement joins TRBV7-9 to TRBJ2-3; 7 bases match TRBD1. V shed 5 bases, J shed 0 bases, and the junction held 5 bases outside the gene matches. Germline-derived CDR1 and CDR2 are SEHNR and FQNEAQ (reference sequence). This CDR3 is 15 amino acids long. Here the CDR3 reads CASSQGTVSTDTQYF. CDR3 bases: TGTGCCAGCAGCCAAGGGACAGTCAGCACAGATACGCAGTATTTT.

In its sample, this clonotype was seen many times. This rearrangement joins TRBV28 to TRBJ2-1, with D maybe TRBD1 (6 bases). Per the germline V gene, CDR1 is MDHEN and CDR2 is SYDVKM. Trimming pared 3 bases from V and 4 bases from J, leaving 13 bases between. The CDR3 loop spans 15 amino acids. The CDR3 sequence: CASSFRDTHYNEQFF. As DNA, the CDR3 is TGTGCCAGCAGTTTCCGGGACACACATTACAATGAGCAGTTCTTC.

Comment on this clonotype: This may come from a read error, since a much larger clone is one base off. The chain joins TRBV5-1 to TRBJ2-1; D remains unclear. Germline V gene lookup returns CDR1 SGHRS and CDR2 YFSETQ. V lost 0 bases, J lost 12 bases, and 16 bases lay in between. CDR3 size: 14 residues. CDR3 sequence reads: CASSLVFSTHGQFF. The CDR3 bases are TGCGCCAGCAGCTTGGTGTTTAGCACCCATGGGCAGTTCTTC.

In the case of this clonotype: A read error is possible here, since a much larger clone lies one base away. The chain uses TRBV2 and TRBJ1-2; TRBD1 aligns across 7 bases. Germline-derived CDR1 and CDR2 are SNHLY and FYNNEI. V lost 2 bases, J lost 6 bases, and 6 bases stayed unmatched. CDR3 length equals 14 residues. The CDR3 loop reads CASSEMSRGDGYTF. The CDR3 region has the DNA TGTGCCAGCAGTGAAATGAGCAGGGGGGATGGCTACACCTTC.

With respect to this clonotype: This could be a read error, since a much larger clone is one nucleotide away. The chain combines TRBV13 with TRBJ2-3; the D gene is possibly TRBD1 (6 bases). CDR3 size: 16 residues. Looked up from germline, CDR1 is PRHDT and CDR2 is FYEKMQ (reference sequence). CDR3 protein: CASSLVGGESTGTQYF. In DNA, the CDR3 is TGTGCCAGCAGCTTAGTAGGAGGCGAGTCGACAGGTACGCAGTATTTT.

This clonotype was recorded many times. V gene TRBV24-1 combines with J gene TRBJ2-2; D unresolved. Between the trimmed V and J ends, which lost 2 bases and 3 bases, there was a span of 3 bases. Per the germline V gene, CDR1 is KGHDR and CDR2 is SFDVKD. This CDR3 contains 13 residues. CDR3: CATSDSDTGELFF. The CDR3, as DNA: TGTGCCACCAGTGATTCGGACACCGGGGAGCTGTTTTTT.

This clonotype was counted many times. This rearrangement joins TRBV6-2 or TRBV6-3 to TRBJ1-5; TRBD1 matches 7 bases. Germline loops: CDR1 MNHEY, CDR2 SVGEGT. The CDR3 is 15 amino acids. Trimming removed 3 bases from V and 6 bases from J; junction bases left unmatched: 8. The CDR3 region is CASSYHPAGGQPQHF. CDR3 DNA sequence: TGTGCCAGCAGTTATCACCCCGCAGGGGGTCAGCCCCAGCATTTT.

This clonotype was recorded many times. The V call is TRBV21-1, the J call TRBJ1-1; no check of the table's D call, TRBD1, against the DNA was made. TRBV21-1 is listed as a pseudogene. The length of the CDR3 is 15 residues. The CDR3 is CASSKVKGAETEAFF. The CDR3 DNA reads TGTGCCAGCAGCAAAGTGAAGGGGGCGGAGACTGAAGCTTTCTTT.

With respect to this clonotype: This is likely a read error, given that the CDR3 carries no conserved phenylalanine or tryptophan at its end. The chain links TRBV18 to TRBJ2-2; maybe TRBD1 (6 bases). Trimming stripped 3 bases from V and 7 bases from J, with 21 bases between. The CDR3 is 17 residues long. The germline gives CDR1 KGHSH, CDR2 LQKENI. The CDR3 spells CASSPPKRGHFLGELFS. The CDR3 region has the DNA TGTGCCAGCTCACCTCCGAAAAGGGGACATTTTCTCGGGGAGCTGTTTTCT.

The rearrangement joins TRBV9 to TRBJ2-6; a weak D match, TRBD1 (5 bases). This CDR3 is built from 18 residues. Trimming removed 0 bases at V and 0 bases at J, with 13 bases between. Per germline, CDR1 SGDLS and CDR2 YYNGEE. In DNA, the CDR3 is TGTGCCAGCAGCGTAGAGGCAGGGTTAAGCTCTGGGGCCAACGTCCTGACTTTC. This codes for CASSVEAGLSSGANVLTF.

The chain uses TRBV5-5 and TRBJ2-7; 7 nucleotides agree with TRBD1. V dropped 4 bases and J dropped 5; count of bases not matched to a gene: 12. CDR3 length: 15 residues. Germline CDR1 SGHKS, CDR2 YYEKEE (reference sequence). Written as DNA, the CDR3 is TGTGCCAGCAGCGGGGGACAGCGACAGTCGAACGAGCAGTACTTC. It specifies CASSGGQRQSNEQYF.

This clonotype has ten or more counts. The chain links TRBV9 to TRBJ1-1; D gene unclear. The germline V gene has CDR1 SGDLS and CDR2 YYNGEE. CDR3 length: 14 amino acids. With 0 bases removed from V and 5 bases from J, the gap between germline ends came to 11 bases. The CDR3 is CASSVAQTGTEAFF. The DNA for the CDR3 is TGTGCCAGCAGCGTAGCGCAGACGGGTACTGAAGCTTTCTTT.

The rearrangement uses TRBV5-6 and TRBJ2-5, with D perhaps matching TRBD2 (5 bases). The CDR3 is made up of 15 amino acids. Trimming removed 3 bases from V and 0 bases from J, with 12 bases in between. Germline CDR1 SGHDT, CDR2 YYEEEE. As DNA, the CDR3 is TGTGCCAGCAGCTCGGACTCCCTGTACCAAGAGACCCAGTACTTC. Translating it yields CASSSDSLYQETQYF.

This sequence joins TRBV7-9 and TRBJ2-1, with D possibly being TRBD1 or TRBD2 (5 bases each). Germline CDR1 is SEHNR and CDR2 is FQNEAQ (reference sequence). The length of the CDR3 is 17 residues. The V gene lost 1 base and the J gene lost 3 bases, with 16 bases spanning the gap. The CDR3 DNA reads TGTGCCAGCAGCTTAGGGTCCGGGACGGCCCACTACAATGAGCAGTTCTTC. It codes for CASSLGSGTAHYNEQFF.

This clonotype was counted at least ten times. The rearrangement uses TRBV6-5 and TRBJ1-1, with 9 bases that match TRBD1. Germline lookup yields CDR1 MNHEY and CDR2 SVGAGI. The CDR3 length is 18 residues. J lost 0 bases, V lost 2 bases, and 10 bases had no gene match. CDR3 sequence: CASSYRGMGQGMNTEAFF. The CDR3 DNA reads TGTGCCAGCAGTTACCGGGGTATGGGACAGGGCATGAACACTGAAGCTTTCTTT.

This clonotype was detected once. A read error is possible here, since a much larger clone lies one base away. V is TRBV4-3 and J is TRBJ1-2, with D uncertain. Germline loops: CDR1 LGHNA, CDR2 YSLEER. The CDR3 runs to 15 residues. In DNA, the CDR3 is TGCGCCAGCAGCCAAGATCTGTCGATTACCTATGGCTACATCTTC. This sequence encodes CASSQDLSITYGYIF.

Concerning this clonotype: The junction shows a germline mismatch at one end, possibly a read error. The chain uses TRBV19 and TRBJ2-3; possible D gene TRBD1, 6 bases. The CDR3 loop spans 14 amino acids. CDR1 is LNHDA and CDR2 is SQIVND in the germline V gene (reference sequence). The CDR3, as DNA: TGTGCCAGTAGGCACCGGGCAGGGGCAGATACGCATTATTTT. Protein sequence: CASRHRAGADTHYF.

This clonotype has at least ten counts. J is TRBJ1-1 and V is TRBV2; D is undetermined. Germline assignment: CDR1 SNHLY and CDR2 FYNNEI. The CDR3 runs to 12 residues. Trimming took 9 bases from V and 0 from J, leaving 8 bases between them. In nucleotides, the CDR3 is TGTGCCAGGACAAACCTGAACACTGAAGCTTTCTTT. This translates into CARTNLNTEAFF. Full variable domain (rest looked up from reference TRBV2 and TRBJ1-1): EPEVTQTPSHQVTQMGQEVILRCVPISNHLYFYWYRQILGQKVEFLVSFYNNEISEKSEIFDDQFSVERPDGSNFTLKIRSTKLEDSAMYFCARTNLNTEAFFGQGTRLTVV.

There are a few counts of this clonotype. This rearrangement joins TRBV28 to TRBJ2-1; 12 bases align to TRBD2. The V and J ends lost 6 bases and 9 bases, in that order; junction bases with no gene match: 6. Germline lookup yields CDR1 MDHEN and CDR2 SYDVKM. The CDR3 loop spans 14 amino acids. CDR3 nucleotide sequence: TGTGCCAGCAGGATGACTAGCGGGAGAGTTGAGCAGTTCTTC. Its translation: CASRMTSGRVEQFF.

The sample holds many counts of this clonotype. The chain couples TRBV6-6 to TRBJ2-1; D may be TRBD1 (5 bases). Trimming pared 8 bases from V and 7 bases from J, leaving 15 bases between. Germline V gene data show CDR1 as MNHNY and CDR2 as SVGAGI (reference sequence). The CDR3 consists of 13 residues. The CDR3 sequence is CASLTKGFNEQFF. CDR3 sequence (DNA): TGTGCCAGCCTTACGAAGGGGTTTAATGAGCAGTTCTTC.

The sample holds a few counts of this clonotype. A read error may be the cause here, since a much bigger clone is one base away. This chain links TRBV7-9 with TRBJ2-5, with D perhaps matching TRBD2 (6 bases). In germline, CDR1 is SEHNR, CDR2 FQNEAQ (reference sequence). The CDR3 extends over 15 amino acids. The DNA of the CDR3 is TGTACCAGCAGCCTGGGATACGGGACTCAAGAGACCCAGTACTTC. It specifies CTSSLGYGTQETQYF.

There are many counts of this clonotype. V usage is TRBV20-1 and J usage is TRBJ2-1, with a tentative D call TRBD2 (6 bases). Germline CDR1 is DFQATT and CDR2 is SNEGSKA (reference sequence). V was trimmed by 5 bases and J by 9 bases, leaving 17 bases between them. The CDR3 is 13 residues long. CDR3 protein: CSAGEDWVSEQFF. The CDR3, as DNA: TGCAGTGCTGGGGAGGACTGGGTTAGTGAGCAGTTCTTC.

This clonotype was found many times. This chain uses TRBV18 with TRBJ2-1; no definite D call. V lost 2 bases and J 10 bases, leaving 12 bases between the germline ends. Germline CDR1 reads KGHSH; CDR2 reads LQKENI. This CDR3 region has 13 residues. The CDR3 reads CASSPFGSEEQFF. The CDR3 DNA is TGTGCCAGCTCACCATTCGGGTCCGAAGAGCAGTTCTTC. Using reference TRBV18 and TRBJ2-1 for the parts outside the CDR3, the full variable domain is NAGVMQNPRHLVRRRGQEARLRCSPMKGHSHVYWYRQLPEEGLKFMVYLQKENIIDESGMPKERFSAEFPKEGPSILRIQQVVRGDSAAYFCASSPFGSEEQFFGPGTRLTVL.

This clonotype was seen only once. A single base separates this from a much larger clone, so it may be a read error. This chain connects TRBV20-1 to TRBJ2-2; D not resolved. This CDR3 spans 15 amino acids. The V end lost 2 bases, the J end lost 4 bases, and 14 bases lay between the germline ends. Germline lookup yields CDR1 DFQATT and CDR2 SNEGSKA (reference sequence). This CDR3 reads CSARRLVEFTGELFF. In nucleotides, the CDR3 is TGCAGTGCTAGACGGCTAGTGGAGTTCACCGGGGAGCTGTTTTTT.

This clonotype showed up many times. The rearrangement uses TRBV3-1 and TRBJ2-5; 7 bases agree with TRBD1. With 4 bases clipped from V and 4 bases from J, the junction kept 9 bases outside the gene matches. Germline loops: CDR1 LGHDT, CDR2 YNNKEL (reference sequence). The CDR3 is made up of 15 amino acids. CDR3 region: CASSREDRVVETQYF. CDR3 coding DNA: TGTGCCAGCAGCCGAGAAGACAGGGTCGTAGAGACCCAGTACTTC.

With regard to this clonotype: A read error may be the cause here, since a much bigger clone is one base away. The rearrangement links TRBV5-3 to TRBJ2-7; D unresolved. TRBV5-3 belongs to the ORF category, with a function that is uncertain. The CDR3 consists of 10 residues. CDR3 residues: CARSLLEQCF. The CDR3 nucleotides are TGTGCCAGAAGCCTCTTAGAGCAGTGCTTC.